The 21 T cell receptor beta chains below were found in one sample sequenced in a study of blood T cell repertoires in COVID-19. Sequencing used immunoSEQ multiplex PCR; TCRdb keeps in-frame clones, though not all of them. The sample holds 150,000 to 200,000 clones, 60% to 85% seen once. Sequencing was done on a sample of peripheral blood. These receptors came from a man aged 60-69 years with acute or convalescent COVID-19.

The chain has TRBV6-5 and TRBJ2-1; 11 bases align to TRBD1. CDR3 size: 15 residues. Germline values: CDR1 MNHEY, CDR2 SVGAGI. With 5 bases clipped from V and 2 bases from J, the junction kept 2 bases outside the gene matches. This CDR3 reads CASSPDRGPYNEQFF. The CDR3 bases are TGTGCCAGCAGTCCGGACAGGGGGCCCTACAATGAGCAGTTCTTC.

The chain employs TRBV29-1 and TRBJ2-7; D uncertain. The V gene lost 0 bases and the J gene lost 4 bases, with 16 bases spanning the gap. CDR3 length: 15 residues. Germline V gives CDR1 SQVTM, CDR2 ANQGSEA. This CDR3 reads CSVEDLAGQKYEQYF. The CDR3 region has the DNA TGCAGCGTTGAAGATCTGGCAGGTCAGAAGTACGAGCAGTACTTC.

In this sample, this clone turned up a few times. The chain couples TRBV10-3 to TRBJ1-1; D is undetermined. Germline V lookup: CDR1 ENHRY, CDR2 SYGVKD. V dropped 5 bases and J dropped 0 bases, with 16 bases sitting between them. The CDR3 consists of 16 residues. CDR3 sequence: CAISLGSRSMNTEAFF. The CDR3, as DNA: TGTGCCATCAGTTTGGGCAGCCGAAGCATGAACACTGAAGCTTTCTTT.

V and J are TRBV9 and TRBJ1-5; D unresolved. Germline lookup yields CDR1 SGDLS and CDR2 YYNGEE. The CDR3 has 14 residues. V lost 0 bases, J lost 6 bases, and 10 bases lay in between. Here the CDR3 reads CASSVGGVGQPQHF. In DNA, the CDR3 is TGTGCCAGCAGCGTAGGCGGGGTAGGTCAGCCCCAGCATTTT.

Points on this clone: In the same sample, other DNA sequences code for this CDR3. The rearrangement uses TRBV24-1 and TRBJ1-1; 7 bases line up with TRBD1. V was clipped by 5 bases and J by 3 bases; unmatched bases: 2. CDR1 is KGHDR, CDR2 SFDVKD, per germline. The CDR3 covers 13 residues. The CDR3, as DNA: TGTGCCACCAGTGGACAGGGCGACACTGAAGCTTTCTTT. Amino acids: CATSGQGDTEAFF.

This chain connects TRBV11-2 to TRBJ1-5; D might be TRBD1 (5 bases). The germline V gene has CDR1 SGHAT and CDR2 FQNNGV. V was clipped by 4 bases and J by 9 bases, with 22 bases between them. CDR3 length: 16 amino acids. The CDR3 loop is CASSSAGGSGTAPQHF. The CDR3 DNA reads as TGTGCCAGCAGCTCGGCTGGCGGCAGCGGGACGGCGCCCCAGCATTTT.

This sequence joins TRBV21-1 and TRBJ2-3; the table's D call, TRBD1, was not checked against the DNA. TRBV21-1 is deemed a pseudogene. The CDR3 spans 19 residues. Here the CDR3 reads CASSNPLTDGQGDTDTQYF. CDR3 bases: TGTGCCAGCAGCAATCCCCTGACTGACGGACAGGGGGACACAGATACGCAGTATTTT.

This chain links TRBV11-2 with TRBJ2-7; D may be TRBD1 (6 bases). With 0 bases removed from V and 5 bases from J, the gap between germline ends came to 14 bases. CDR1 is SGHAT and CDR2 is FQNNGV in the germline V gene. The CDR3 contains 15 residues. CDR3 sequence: CASSLEYSGVHEQYF. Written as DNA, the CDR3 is TGTGCCAGCAGCTTAGAGTATTCAGGGGTTCACGAGCAGTACTTC. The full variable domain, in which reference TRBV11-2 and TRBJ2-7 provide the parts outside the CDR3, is EAGVAQSPRYKIIEKRQSVAFWCNPISGHATLYWYQQILGQGPKLLIQFQNNGVVDDSQLPKDRFSAERLKGVDSTLKIQPAKLEDSAVYLCASSLEYSGVHEQYFGPGTRLTVT.

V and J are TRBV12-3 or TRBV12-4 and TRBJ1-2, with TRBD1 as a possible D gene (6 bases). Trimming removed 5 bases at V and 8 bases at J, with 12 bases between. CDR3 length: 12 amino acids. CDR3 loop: CASSPQGPGYTF. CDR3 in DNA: TGTGCCAGCAGTCCTCAGGGGCCGGGCTACACCTTC.

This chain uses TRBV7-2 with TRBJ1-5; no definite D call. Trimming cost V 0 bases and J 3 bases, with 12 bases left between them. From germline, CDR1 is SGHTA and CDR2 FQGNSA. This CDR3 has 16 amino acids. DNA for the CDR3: TGTGCCAGCAGCTTAGCGCCAAGCGGGTTCAATCAGCCCCAGCATTTT. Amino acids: CASSLAPSGFNQPQHF.

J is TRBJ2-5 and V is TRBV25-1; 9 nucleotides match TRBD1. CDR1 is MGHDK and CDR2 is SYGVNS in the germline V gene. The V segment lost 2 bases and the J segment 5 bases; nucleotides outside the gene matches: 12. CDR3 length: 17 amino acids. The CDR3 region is CASSEPRTGEGLETQYF. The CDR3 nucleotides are TGTGCCAGCAGTGAACCCCGGACAGGGGAGGGTTTGGAGACCCAGTACTTC.

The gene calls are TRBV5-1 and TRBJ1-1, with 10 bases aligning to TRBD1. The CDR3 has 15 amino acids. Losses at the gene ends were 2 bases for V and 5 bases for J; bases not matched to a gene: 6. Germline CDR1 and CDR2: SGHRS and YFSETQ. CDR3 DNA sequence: TGCGCCAGCAGCTTTACGTGGACAGGGGGTACTGAAGCTTTCTTT. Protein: CASSFTWTGGTEAFF.

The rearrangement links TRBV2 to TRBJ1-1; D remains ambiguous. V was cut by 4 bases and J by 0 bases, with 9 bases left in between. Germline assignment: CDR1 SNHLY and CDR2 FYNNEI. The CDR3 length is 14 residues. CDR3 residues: CASSASNLNTEAFF. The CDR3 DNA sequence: TGTGCCAGCAGTGCCTCTAACCTGAACACTGAAGCTTTCTTT.

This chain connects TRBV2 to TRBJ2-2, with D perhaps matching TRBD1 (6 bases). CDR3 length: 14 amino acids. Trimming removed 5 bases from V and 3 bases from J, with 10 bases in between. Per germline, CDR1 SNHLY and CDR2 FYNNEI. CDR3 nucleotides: TGTGCCAGCAGTTCACAGGGCTACACCGGGGAGCTGTTTTTT. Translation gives CASSSQGYTGELFF.

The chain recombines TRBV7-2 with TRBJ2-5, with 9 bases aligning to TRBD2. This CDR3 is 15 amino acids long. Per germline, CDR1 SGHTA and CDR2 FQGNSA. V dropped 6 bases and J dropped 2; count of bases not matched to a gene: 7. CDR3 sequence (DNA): TGTGCCAGCAGTTTTAGCGGGGGCCTACAAGAGACCCAGTACTTC. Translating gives CASSFSGGLQETQYF. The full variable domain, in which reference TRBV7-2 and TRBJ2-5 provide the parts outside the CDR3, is GAGVSQSPSNKVTEKGKDVELRCDPISGHTALYWYRQSLGQGLEFLIYFQGNSAPDKSGLPSDRFSAERTGGSVSTLTIQRTQQEDSAVYLCASSFSGGLQETQYFGPGTRLLVL.

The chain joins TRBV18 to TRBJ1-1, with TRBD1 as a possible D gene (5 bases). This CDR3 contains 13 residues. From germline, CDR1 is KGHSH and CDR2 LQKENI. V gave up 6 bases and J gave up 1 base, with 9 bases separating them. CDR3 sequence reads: CASSPGGNTEAFF. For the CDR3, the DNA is TGTGCCAGCTCCCCCGGGGGGAACACTGAAGCTTTCTTT.

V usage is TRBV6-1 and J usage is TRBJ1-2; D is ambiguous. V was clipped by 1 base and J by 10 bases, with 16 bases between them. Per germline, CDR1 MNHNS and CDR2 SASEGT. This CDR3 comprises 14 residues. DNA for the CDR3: TGTGCCAGCAGTGAAGTTCTTAGTACCGCTTACTACACCTTC. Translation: CASSEVLSTAYYTF.

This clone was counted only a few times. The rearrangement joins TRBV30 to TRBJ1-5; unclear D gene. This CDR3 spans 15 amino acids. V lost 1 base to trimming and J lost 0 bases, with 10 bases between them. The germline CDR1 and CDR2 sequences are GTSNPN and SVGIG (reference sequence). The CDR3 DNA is TGTGCCTGGAGTGAAGGAGGTTATAGCAATCAGCCCCAGCATTTT. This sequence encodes CAWSEGGYSNQPQHF.

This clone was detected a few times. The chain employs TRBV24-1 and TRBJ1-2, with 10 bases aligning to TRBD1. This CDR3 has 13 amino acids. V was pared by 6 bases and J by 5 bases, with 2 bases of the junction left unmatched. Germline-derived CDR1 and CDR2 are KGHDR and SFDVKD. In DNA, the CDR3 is TGTGCCACCAGTCCGGGACAGGGGTATGGCTACACCTTC. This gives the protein CATSPGQGYGYTF.

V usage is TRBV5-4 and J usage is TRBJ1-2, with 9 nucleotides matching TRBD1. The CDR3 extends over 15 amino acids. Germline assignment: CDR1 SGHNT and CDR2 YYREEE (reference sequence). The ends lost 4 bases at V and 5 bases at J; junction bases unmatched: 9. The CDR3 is CASSAGDRVIYGYTF. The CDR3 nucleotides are TGTGCCAGCAGCGCCGGGGACAGGGTGATTTATGGCTACACCTTC. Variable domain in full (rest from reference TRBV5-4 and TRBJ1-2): ETGVTQSPTHLIKTRGQQVTLRCSSQSGHNTVSWYQQALGQGPQFIFQYYREEENGRGNFPPRFSGLQFPNYSSELNVNALELDDSALYLCASSAGDRVIYGYTFGSGTRLTVV.

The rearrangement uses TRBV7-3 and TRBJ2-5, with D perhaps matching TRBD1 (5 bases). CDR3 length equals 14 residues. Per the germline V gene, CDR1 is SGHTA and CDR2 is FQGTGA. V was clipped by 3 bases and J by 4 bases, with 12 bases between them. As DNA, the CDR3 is TGTGCCAGCAGCTTCACAGGAGCTACAGAGACCCAGTACTTC. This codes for CASSFTGATETQYF. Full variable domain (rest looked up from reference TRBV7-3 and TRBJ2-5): GAGVSQTPSNKVTEKGKYVELRCDPISGHTALYWYRQSLGQGPEFLIYFQGTGAADDSGLPNDRFFAVRPEGSVSTLKIQRTERGDSAVYLCASSFTGATETQYFGPGTRLLVL.